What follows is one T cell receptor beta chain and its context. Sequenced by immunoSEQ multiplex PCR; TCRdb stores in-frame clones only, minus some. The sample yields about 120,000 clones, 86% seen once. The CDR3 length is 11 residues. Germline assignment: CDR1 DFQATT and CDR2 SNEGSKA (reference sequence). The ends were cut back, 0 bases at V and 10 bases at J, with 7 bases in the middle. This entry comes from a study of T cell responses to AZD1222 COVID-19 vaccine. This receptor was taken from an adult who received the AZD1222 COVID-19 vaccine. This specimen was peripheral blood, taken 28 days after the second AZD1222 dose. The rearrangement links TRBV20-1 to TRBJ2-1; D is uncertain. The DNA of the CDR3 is TGCAGTGCTAGAGATAACATCGAGCAGTTCTTC. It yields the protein CSARDNIEQFF.